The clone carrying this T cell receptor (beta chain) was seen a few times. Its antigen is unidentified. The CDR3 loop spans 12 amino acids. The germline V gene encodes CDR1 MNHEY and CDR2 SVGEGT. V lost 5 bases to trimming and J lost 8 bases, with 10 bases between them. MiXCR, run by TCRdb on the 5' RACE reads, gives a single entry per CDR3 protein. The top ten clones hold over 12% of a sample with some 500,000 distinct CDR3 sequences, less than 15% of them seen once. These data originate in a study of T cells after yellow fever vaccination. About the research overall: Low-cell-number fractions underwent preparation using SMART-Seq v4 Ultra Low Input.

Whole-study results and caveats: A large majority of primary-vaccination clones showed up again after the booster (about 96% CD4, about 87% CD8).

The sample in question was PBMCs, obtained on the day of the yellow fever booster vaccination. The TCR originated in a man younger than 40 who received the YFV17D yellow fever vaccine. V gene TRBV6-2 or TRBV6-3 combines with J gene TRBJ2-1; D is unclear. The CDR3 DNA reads TGTGCCAGCAGTAACACACCGGATGAGCAGTTCTTC. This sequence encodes CASSNTPDEQFF.